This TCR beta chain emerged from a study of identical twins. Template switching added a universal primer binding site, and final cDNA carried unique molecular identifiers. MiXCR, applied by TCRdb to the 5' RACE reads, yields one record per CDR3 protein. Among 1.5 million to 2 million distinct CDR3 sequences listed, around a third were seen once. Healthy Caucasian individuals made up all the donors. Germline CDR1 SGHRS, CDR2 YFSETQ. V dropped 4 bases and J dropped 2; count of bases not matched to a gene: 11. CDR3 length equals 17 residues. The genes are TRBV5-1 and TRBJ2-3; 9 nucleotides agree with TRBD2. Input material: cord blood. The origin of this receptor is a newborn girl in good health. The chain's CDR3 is CASSPRLLAGNTDTQYF. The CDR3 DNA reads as TGCGCCAGCAGCCCCCGGTTGCTAGCGGGAAACACAGATACGCAGTATTTT.